Each of the 27 T cell receptor beta chains below was sequenced from the same sample in a study of blood T cell repertoires in COVID-19. Using immunoSEQ multiplex PCR, the repertoire was profiled, and TCRdb retains in-frame clones only, with some absent. The sample carries 110,000 to 150,000 clones, roughly 80% recorded once. The sample consisted of peripheral blood. All receptors derive from a woman of 80 years or more with acute or convalescent COVID-19.

The chain employs TRBV27 and TRBJ2-6; D call uncertain. Deletions cut 1 base from V and 4 bases from J, with 11 bases between. This CDR3 is 16 amino acids long. From germline, CDR1 is MNHEY and CDR2 SMNVEV (reference sequence). In DNA, the CDR3 is TGTGCCAGCAGTTTATACGCGCATCTCGGGGCCAACGTCCTGACTTTC. It codes for CASSLYAHLGANVLTF.

The CDR3 region has the DNA TGTGCCAGGGAGGTATTTGCTAACTATGGCTACACCTTC. Amino acids: CAREVFANYGYTF. The chain employs TRBV2 and TRBJ1-2; D not certain. Germline V gene sequence: CDR1 SNHLY, CDR2 FYNNEI. The CDR3 runs to 13 residues. The V and J ends lost 9 bases and 0 bases respectively, with 11 bases between them. The entire variable domain, with the rest obtained from reference TRBV2 and TRBJ1-2, is as follows: EPEVTQTPSHQVTQMGQEVILRCVPISNHLYFYWYRQILGQKVEFLVSFYNNEISEKSEIFDDQFSVERPDGSNFTLKIRSTKLEDSAMYFCAREVFANYGYTFGSGTRLTVV.

The rearrangement uses TRBV4-1 and TRBJ1-5; no clear D gene. Trimming stripped 1 base from V and 4 bases from J, with 8 bases between. From germline, CDR1 is MGHRA and CDR2 YSYEKL. CDR3 length equals 14 residues. The CDR3 nucleotides read TGCGCCAGCAGCCAAGGGAGGGAGAATCAGCCCCAGCATTTT. Its translation: CASSQGRENQPQHF.

The V gene is TRBV20-1, the J gene TRBJ2-3, with 8 bases that match TRBD2. This CDR3 is 15 amino acids long. Per germline, CDR1 DFQATT and CDR2 SNEGSKA (reference sequence). The junction had 11 bases not matched to a gene; V was cut back by 3 bases and J by 6 bases. The CDR3 DNA is TGCAGTGCTAGTTCGGGACTAGTAATTGCCGATACGCAGTATTTT. Translating gives CSASSGLVIADTQYF.

The chain joins TRBV5-1 to TRBJ2-1; D possibly corresponds to TRBD2 (6 bases). The germline V gene has CDR1 SGHRS and CDR2 YFSETQ. V shed 3 bases and J shed 15 bases, with 16 bases lying between them. This CDR3 has 12 amino acids. CDR3 in DNA: TGCGCCAGCAGCTCGGGGGACCCTCCGTCGTTCTTC. As protein: CASSSGDPPSFF.

For the CDR3, the DNA is TGTGCCAGCTCACCGGGACAGAACTATGGCTACACCTTC. Amino acids: CASSPGQNYGYTF. V is TRBV18 and J is TRBJ1-2, with 7 bases matching TRBD1. This CDR3 comprises 13 residues. The germline CDR1 and CDR2 sequences are KGHSH and LQKENI. Trimming removed 3 bases from V and 2 bases from J; junction bases left unmatched: 0. Using reference TRBV18 and TRBJ1-2 for the parts outside the CDR3, the full variable domain is NAGVMQNPRHLVRRRGQEARLRCSPMKGHSHVYWYRQLPEEGLKFMVYLQKENIIDESGMPKERFSAEFPKEGPSILRIQQVVRGDSAAYFCASSPGQNYGYTFGSGTRLTVV.

The J gene is TRBJ2-7, the V gene TRBV15; 11 bases agree with TRBD2. The germline V gene has CDR1 LNHNV and CDR2 YYDKDF (reference sequence). The V and J ends lost 0 bases and 3 bases, in that order; junction bases with no gene match: 13. The length of the CDR3 is 19 residues. The CDR3 sequence is CATSRDGFSGRAGGYEQYF. The CDR3, as DNA: TGTGCCACCAGCAGAGATGGATTTAGCGGGAGGGCCGGGGGCTACGAGCAGTACTTC.

V is TRBV19 and J is TRBJ2-1; 10 bases match TRBD2. The CDR3 has 15 amino acids. The J segment lost 8 bases and the V segment lost 6 bases, leaving 10 bases of the junction unmatched. From germline, CDR1 is LNHDA and CDR2 SQIVND (reference sequence). CDR3 in amino acids: CASREAGGLLHEQFF. Written as DNA, the CDR3 is TGTGCCAGTAGGGAAGCGGGGGGGCTTTTACATGAGCAGTTCTTC.

The V call is TRBV5-6, the J call TRBJ2-5; a possible D gene is TRBD2 (6 bases). Germline loops: CDR1 SGHDT, CDR2 YYEEEE. The CDR3 runs 14 residues. Trimming shortened V by 4 bases and J by 5 bases, and 15 bases separated the two germline ends. Written as DNA, the CDR3 is TGTGCCAGCAGCAGCGCTTTGGGGAGGGAGACCCAGTACTTC. The encoded protein is CASSSALGRETQYF.

The chain recombines TRBV12-3 or TRBV12-4 with TRBJ1-6, with 7 bases fitting TRBD1. Trimming removed 6 bases from V and 7 bases from J; junction bases left unmatched: 3. CDR3 size: 13 residues. In DNA, the CDR3 is TGTGCCAGCAGCGGGACAGCAAATTCACCCCTCCACTTT. Translating it yields CASSGTANSPLHF.

This clone was seen more than once but under ten times. The chain recombines TRBV27 with TRBJ2-5; the match to TRBD2 covers 11 bases. The CDR3 is made up of 15 amino acids. Germline V gives CDR1 MNHEY, CDR2 SMNVEV (reference sequence). Trimming at V came to 4 bases and at J to 1 base, leaving 2 bases not matched to a gene. For the CDR3, the DNA is TGTGCCAGCAGTTCACTAGCGGGGGTCCAAGAGACCCAGTACTTC. This translates into CASSSLAGVQETQYF.

V gene TRBV7-8 combines with J gene TRBJ1-5; D may be TRBD1 (6 bases). Germline V gene data show CDR1 as SGHVS and CDR2 as FQNEAQ. The CDR3 spans 16 residues. Trimming left V 5 bases short and J 6 bases short, with 20 bases between. The CDR3 DNA is TGTGCCAGCAGCCGTTTCGACAGGTCGTGGGGTCAGCCCCAGCATTTT. Translated, it gives CASSRFDRSWGQPQHF.

This clone came up a few times. The chain combines TRBV7-8 with TRBJ1-2; TRBD1 agrees at 11 bases. The length of the CDR3 is 14 residues. V dropped 2 bases and J dropped 6; count of bases not matched to a gene: 2. Germline V gene sequence: CDR1 SGHVS, CDR2 FQNEAQ. The CDR3 region has the DNA TGTGCCAGCAGCTTATGGACAGGGGGCCATGGCTACACCTTC. Translating it yields CASSLWTGGHGYTF.

The chain joins TRBV2 to TRBJ2-2, with TRBD2 as a possible D gene (5 bases). V lost 6 bases, J lost 0 bases, and 14 bases lay in between. The CDR3 spans 16 residues. CDR1 and CDR2 (germline): SNHLY, FYNNEI. The CDR3, as DNA: TGTGCCAGCAGCCCTTATCGGGGAACGAACACCGGGGAGCTGTTTTTT. This translates into CASSPYRGTNTGELFF. The full variable domain, its missing parts supplied by reference TRBV2 and TRBJ2-2, is EPEVTQTPSHQVTQMGQEVILRCVPISNHLYFYWYRQILGQKVEFLVSFYNNEISEKSEIFDDQFSVERPDGSNFTLKIRSTKLEDSAMYFCASSPYRGTNTGELFFGEGSRLTVL.

J is TRBJ2-7 and V is TRBV6-5, with 9 bases fitting TRBD2. The trim removed 0 bases at V and 2 bases at J, leaving 5 bases unmatched. The CDR3 totals 16 residues. CDR1 MNHEY and CDR2 SVGAGI come from the germline V gene. The CDR3 DNA is TGTGCCAGCAGTTACTCGAGGGCTAGCGGGGCCTACGAGCAGTACTTC. It encodes CASSYSRASGAYEQYF.

The gene calls are TRBV4-1 and TRBJ2-2; D is possibly TRBD1 (7 bases). CDR3 length: 14 residues. Germline V gene data show CDR1 as MGHRA and CDR2 as YSYEKL. Trimming left V 0 bases short and J 13 bases short, with 15 bases between. CDR3 nucleotides: TGCGCCAGCAGCCAAGATCGGGACAGCGGGTGGCTGTTTTTT. Amino acid sequence: CASSQDRDSGWLFF.

V and J are TRBV11-2 and TRBJ1-2, with a tentative D call TRBD1 (5 bases). V was shortened by 5 bases and J by 3 bases, with 10 bases between the two germline ends. The V gene's germline CDR1 is SGHAT and CDR2 FQNNGV. CDR3 size: 13 residues. The CDR3 DNA reads TGTGCCAGCAGCACCGGGACTCACTATGGCTACACCTTC. This translates into CASSTGTHYGYTF.

This sequence joins TRBV7-9 and TRBJ1-3; D ambiguous. The V and J ends lost 2 bases and 2 bases respectively, with 10 bases between them. Germline V gene data show CDR1 as SEHNR and CDR2 as FQNEAQ (reference sequence). The CDR3 runs to 15 residues. In nucleotides, the CDR3 is TGTGCCAGCAGCTTATTCGGGGAACCTGGAAACACCATATATTTT. This translates into CASSLFGEPGNTIYF.

This CDR3 is CASSAKTSGGTRPRDNEQFF. Here the CDR3 DNA reads TGTGCCAGCAGCGCTAAGACTAGCGGGGGGACCCGGCCCCGGGACAATGAGCAGTTCTTC. V usage is TRBV7-8 and J usage is TRBJ2-1; 13 positions match TRBD2. The germline CDR1 and CDR2 sequences are SGHVS and FQNEAQ. V shed 5 bases and J 5 bases; nucleotides not matched to a gene: 18. The CDR3 has 20 residues.

The CDR3 spells CASGPSGTIYF. In DNA form, the CDR3 reads TGTGCCAGCGGTCCCTCCGGTACCATATATTTT. J is TRBJ1-3 and V is TRBV5-5; D is undetermined. Trimming stripped 7 bases from V and 10 bases from J, with 12 bases between. The CDR3 covers 11 residues. Germline V CDR1 and CDR2: SGHKS, YYEKEE (reference sequence).

This chain uses TRBV7-8 with TRBJ2-4; TRBD1 might be the D (5 bases). The germline CDR1 and CDR2 sequences are SGHVS and FQNEAQ. The CDR3 runs 18 residues. With 1 base removed from V and 0 bases from J, the gap between germline ends came to 16 bases. The CDR3, as DNA: TGTGCCAGCAGCTTAGGATTAGGGGTTATCCTAGCCAAAAACATTCAGTACTTC. This encodes CASSLGLGVILAKNIQYF.

The sample holds one count of this clone. The chain joins TRBV19 to TRBJ2-7; TRBD2 aligns across 9 bases. Unmatched junction bases numbered 5, after V lost 5 bases and J lost 6 bases. CDR1 and CDR2 (germline): LNHDA, SQIVND (reference sequence). CDR3 length: 13 amino acids. The DNA of the CDR3 is TGTGCCAGTAGTGTAGCGGGAGTAACCGAGCAGTACTTC. As protein: CASSVAGVTEQYF. Full variable domain (outside the CDR3, taken from reference TRBV19 and TRBJ2-7): DGGITQSPKYLFRKEGQNVTLSCEQNLNHDAMYWYRQDPGQGLRLIYYSQIVNDFQKGDIAEGYSVSREKKESFPLTVTSAQKNPTAFYLCASSVAGVTEQYFGPGTRLTVT.

The chain has TRBV5-1 and TRBJ2-3; 10 bases fit TRBD2. Trimming removed 3 bases from V and 0 bases from J; junction bases left unmatched: 10. The CDR3 has 18 amino acids. Germline CDR1 is SGHRS and CDR2 is YFSETQ. The CDR3 reads CASSSQPGLAASTDTQYF. The CDR3 nucleotides read TGCGCCAGCAGCTCCCAACCTGGACTAGCGGCTAGCACAGATACGCAGTATTTT.

V gene TRBV28 combines with J gene TRBJ2-5; D possibly corresponds to TRBD1 (5 bases). CDR1 and CDR2 (germline): MDHEN, SYDVKM. Trimming took off 5 bases at V and 5 bases at J, with 21 bases between the two ends. The CDR3 extends over 16 amino acids. The CDR3 region has the DNA TGTGCCAGCAGTCCCCCCACTACCCTCAGGGCTGAGACCCAGTACTTC. This encodes CASSPPTTLRAETQYF.

This clone showed up just once. The chain has TRBV6-5 and TRBJ2-1; 7 bases map to TRBD2. Looked up from germline, CDR1 is MNHEY and CDR2 is SVGAGI. The CDR3 covers 15 residues. V dropped 6 bases and J dropped 6; count of bases not matched to a gene: 11. The CDR3 spells CASRSAKAGINEQFF. The DNA for the CDR3 is TGTGCCAGCAGGTCTGCAAAAGCGGGAATCAATGAGCAGTTCTTC.

The V gene is TRBV5-4, the J gene TRBJ2-5; 11 bases map to TRBD2. Trimming at V came to 4 bases and at J to 4 bases, leaving 6 bases not matched to a gene. This CDR3 is 15 amino acids long. Germline V gene data show CDR1 as SGHNT and CDR2 as YYREEE (reference sequence). CDR3: CASSPQGLAVETQYF. The CDR3 DNA reads as TGTGCCAGCAGCCCCCAGGGACTAGCGGTAGAGACCCAGTACTTC.

The chain recombines TRBV4-1 with TRBJ1-5, with 7 positions matching TRBD1. The V segment lost 0 bases and the J segment 2 bases; nucleotides outside the gene matches: 13. CDR1 is MGHRA, CDR2 YSYEKL, per germline. The CDR3 loop spans 19 amino acids. The CDR3 loop is CASSQDPREGAHGNQPQHF. Here the CDR3 DNA reads TGCGCCAGCAGCCAAGATCCGAGAGAGGGGGCGCATGGCAATCAGCCCCAGCATTTT.